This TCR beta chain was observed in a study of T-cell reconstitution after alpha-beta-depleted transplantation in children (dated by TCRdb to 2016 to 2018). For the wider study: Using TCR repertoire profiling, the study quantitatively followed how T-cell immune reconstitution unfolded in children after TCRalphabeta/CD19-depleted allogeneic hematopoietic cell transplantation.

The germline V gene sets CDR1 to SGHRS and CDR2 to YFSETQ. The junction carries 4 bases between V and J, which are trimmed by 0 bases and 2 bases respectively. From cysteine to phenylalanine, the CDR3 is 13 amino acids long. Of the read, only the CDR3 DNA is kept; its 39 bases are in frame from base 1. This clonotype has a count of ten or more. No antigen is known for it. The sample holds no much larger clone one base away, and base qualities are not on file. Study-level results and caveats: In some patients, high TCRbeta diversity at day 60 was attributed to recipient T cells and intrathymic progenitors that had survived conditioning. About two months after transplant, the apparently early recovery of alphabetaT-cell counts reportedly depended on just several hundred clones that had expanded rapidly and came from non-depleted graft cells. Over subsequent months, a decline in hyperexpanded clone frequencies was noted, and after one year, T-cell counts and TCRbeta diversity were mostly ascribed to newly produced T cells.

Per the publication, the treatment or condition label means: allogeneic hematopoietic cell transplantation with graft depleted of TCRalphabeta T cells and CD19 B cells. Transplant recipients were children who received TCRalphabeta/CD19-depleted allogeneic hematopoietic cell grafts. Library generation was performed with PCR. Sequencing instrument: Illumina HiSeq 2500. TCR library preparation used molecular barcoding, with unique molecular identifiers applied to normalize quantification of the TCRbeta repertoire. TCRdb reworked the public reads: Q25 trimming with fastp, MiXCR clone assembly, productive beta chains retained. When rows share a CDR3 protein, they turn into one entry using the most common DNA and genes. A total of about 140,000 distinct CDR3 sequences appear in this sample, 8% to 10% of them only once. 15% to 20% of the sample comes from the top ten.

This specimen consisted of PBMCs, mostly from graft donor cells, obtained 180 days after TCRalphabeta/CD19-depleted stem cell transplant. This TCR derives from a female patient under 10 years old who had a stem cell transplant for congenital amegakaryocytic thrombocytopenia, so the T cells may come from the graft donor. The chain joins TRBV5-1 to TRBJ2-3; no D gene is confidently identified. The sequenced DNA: TGCGCCAGCAGCTTGGCCGTCACAGATACGCAGTATTTT. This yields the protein CASSLAVTDTQYF.